The 6 T cell receptor beta chains in this list originate from one sample, sequenced in a study of blood T cells in healthy people across ages. For the second PCR, which ran for about 6 to 11 cycles, a sample-barcoded 5' primer and a J-beta primer mix were used. MiXCR, run by TCRdb on the 5' RACE reads, gives a single entry per CDR3 protein. The sample contains 450,000 to 650,000 distinct CDR3 sequences, about 24% of which appear only once. These sequences were also reported in another study, on T cells of mothers and their children.

Source material: blood. Receptors originate from a boy aged 5 to 17 in good health.

This clonotype was counted a few times. The V call is TRBV18, the J call TRBJ2-7; 7 positions match TRBD2. The CDR3 covers 17 residues. The V gene's germline CDR1 is KGHSH and CDR2 LQKENI. V lost 2 bases, J lost 5 bases, and 15 bases stayed unmatched. CDR3 sequence reads: CASSPGGLAVFLDEQYF. DNA of the CDR3: TGTGCCAGCTCACCAGGTGGGCTAGCGGTTTTCCTAGACGAGCAGTACTTC.

This clonotype has just a few counts. This chain uses TRBV20-1 with TRBJ1-2, with 12 bases aligning to TRBD1. The CDR3 totals 14 residues. The ends lost 0 bases at V and 8 bases at J; junction bases unmatched: 4. Germline CDR1 and CDR2: DFQATT and SNEGSKA (reference sequence). The CDR3 sequence: CSARDPGQGAGYTF. Here the CDR3 DNA reads TGCAGTGCTAGAGACCCGGGACAGGGGGCCGGCTACACCTTC.

The sample holds a few counts of this clonotype. The chain links TRBV6-2 or TRBV6-3 to TRBJ2-1; D gene uncertain. V lost 6 bases, J lost 2 bases, and 11 bases lay in between. The CDR3 sequence is 14 residues long. Germline-derived CDR1 and CDR2 are MNHEY and SVGEGT. CDR3 residues: CASSPGHPYNEQFF. In DNA, the CDR3 is TGTGCCAGCAGCCCAGGCCACCCCTACAATGAGCAGTTCTTC.

This clonotype was seen a few times. CDR3 sequence (DNA): TGTGCCAGCAGCTTGTTTCTGGGGGACACTGAAGCTTTCTTT. Its translation is CASSLFLGDTEAFF. The chain combines TRBV5-5 with TRBJ1-1; D possibly corresponds to TRBD1 (5 bases). The ends were cut back, 1 base at V and 3 bases at J, with 10 bases in the middle. This CDR3 has 14 residues. Germline CDR1 reads SGHKS; CDR2 reads YYEKEE (reference sequence).

This clonotype was detected only a few times. Germline is not matched at one junction end, which may reflect a read error. This rearrangement joins TRBV6-1 to TRBJ1-4; 11 nucleotides agree with TRBD1. CDR1 is MNHNS, CDR2 SASEGT, per germline. The CDR3 has 14 amino acids. In DNA form, the CDR3 reads TGTGCCAGCAGGGACAGGGGGCAAAGTGAAAAACTGGTTTTT. It translates to CASRDRGQSEKLVF.

In this sample, this clonotype turned up a few times. Mismatch with germline at one junction end may stem from a read error. The CDR3 is CASSLGLSSYNSPLHF. As DNA, the CDR3 is TGCGCCAGCAGCTTAGGATTAAGCTCCTATAATTCACCCCTCCACTTT. The V call is TRBV7-9, the J call TRBJ1-6; no reliable D call. The CDR3 length is 16 residues. Germline values: CDR1 SEHNR, CDR2 FQNEAQ (reference sequence).